This T cell receptor (beta chain) was obtained from a study of response to subunit inactivated influenza vaccine. V was trimmed by 3 bases and J by 7 bases, leaving 10 bases between them. This CDR3 has 12 residues. CDR1 and CDR2 (germline): MDHEN, SYDVKM. Whole-study findings and limits: The authors suggested that few new T cells are recruited per seasonal influenza vaccination.

This clonotype showed up just a few times. Antigen: not known. TCRdb redid the calling of the RT-PCR reads with MiXCR, one entry per CDR3 protein. This sample yields 500,000 or so distinct CDR3 sequences, of which 15% to 20% are seen a single time; approximately 3% belongs to the top ten. The sample in question was CD4+ T cells sorted from PBMCs, obtained about 23 months after vaccination. The rearrangement uses TRBV28 and TRBJ2-7, with a weak D call TRBD2 (7 bases). The clonotype originates from a man in his fifties or sixties who received an inactivated influenza vaccine. CDR3 nucleotides: TGTGCCAGCAGTTTGCGGGGGACAGAGCAGTACTTC. This codes for CASSLRGTEQYF.